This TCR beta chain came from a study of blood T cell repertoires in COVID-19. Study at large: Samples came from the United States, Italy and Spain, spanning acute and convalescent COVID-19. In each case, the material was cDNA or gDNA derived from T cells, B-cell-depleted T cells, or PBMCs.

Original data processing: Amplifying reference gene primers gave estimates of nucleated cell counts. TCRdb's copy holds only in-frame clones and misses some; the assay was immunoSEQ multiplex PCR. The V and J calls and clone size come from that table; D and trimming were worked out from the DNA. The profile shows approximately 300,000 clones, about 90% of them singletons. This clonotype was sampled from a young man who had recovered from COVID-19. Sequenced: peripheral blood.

CDR3 DNA sequence: TGCGCCAGCAGCTGGTCGGAGTTCTTC. Translating it yields CASSWSEFF. This chain links TRBV5-1 with TRBJ2-1, with D unclear. V gave up 3 bases and J gave up 14 bases, with 6 bases separating them. The CDR3 sequence is 9 residues long. The germline CDR1 and CDR2 sequences are SGHRS and YFSETQ. Full variable domain (outside the CDR3, taken from reference TRBV5-1 and TRBJ2-1): KAGVTQTPRYLIKTRGQQVTLSCSPISGHRSVSWYQQTPGQGLQFLFEYFSETQRNKGNFPGRFSGRQFSNSRSEMNVSTLELGDSALYLCASSWSEFFGPGTRLTVL.